This T cell receptor (beta chain) comes out of a study of OX40 agonist ivuxolimab in advanced cancers. For the wider study: Ivuxolimab was a fully human IgG2 agonistic monoclonal antibody targeting the costimulatory receptor OX40 (CD134). Partial responses were achieved by three dose-escalation patients, of whom one had hepatocellular carcinoma and two had cutaneous melanoma. In the dose-escalation cohort, 70% to 90% of patients were male, and the mean age was roughly 60 years with a range of roughly 20 to 85. Prior anti-PD-1, anti-PD-L1 or anti-CTLA-4 therapy was permitted, and roughly two fifths of dose-escalation patients had received checkpoint inhibitors. Of the approximately 50 dose-escalation patients, hepatocellular carcinoma was present in about 19, melanoma in roughly 15, renal cell carcinoma in 9 and head and neck cancer in 9. The purpose of peripheral TCRbeta sequencing was to test whether ivuxolimab changed TCR sequence diversity and led to clonal T-cell expansion. Intravenous ivuxolimab was administered to patients every 2 weeks at six dose levels: 0.01, 0.1, 0.3, 1.5, 3 and 10 mg/kg. The paper describes the monotherapy dose-escalation part (N ≈ 52 patients) of the phase I trial of ivuxolimab.

Points the paper makes about the study in general: After ivuxolimab, expanded clones were on average more numerous among CD8+ T cells than among CD4+ T cells. At doses of 0.1 to 3.0 mg/kg, clonal expansion of both CD4+ and CD8+ T cells in blood was seen between baseline and week 6. The antigen specificity of the clonally expanded peripheral T cells was not determined. Partial responders in the 0.1-3.0 mg/kg groups had among the lowest normalized peripheral clonal expansion, especially among CD8+ T cells. Low levels of normalized T-cell clonal expansion were also seen in some patients who did not respond.

The trial excluded patients who had a history of autoimmune disease or were on systemic immunosuppression. In every dose cohort, peripheral blood was drawn for TCR sequencing at baseline, cycle 4 day 1, and cycle 7 day 1. The samples were taken from a phase I, first-in-human, multicenter, open-label dose-escalation trial of ivuxolimab. Adults with locally advanced or metastatic melanoma, renal cell, hepatocellular, or head and neck squamous cell carcinoma were enrolled in the trial. Before TCR sequencing, CD4+ T cells and CD8+ T cells from peripheral blood were sorted into separate populations. For sequencing of the TCRbeta CDR3 region, genomic DNA was extracted from the sorted cells. The immunoSEQ Assay was used to sequence the TCRbeta CDR3 regions. TCRdb mirrors the immuneACCESS table, restricted to in-frame sequences. Some clones are absent from its copies; in checked studies, under half trace to an unresolved V gene, and the reason for the others is unknown. The sample contains 15,000 to 25,000 clones, approximately 71% of them found a single time. Over 9.5% of the sample is held by the ten biggest clonotypes.

A word on this clone: It lacks a known antigen. Per-nucleotide qualities are absent, and no much larger clonotype sits a single base away.

Here the sequenced sample was CD4+ or CD8+ T cells sorted from blood, taken in a trial of the OX40 agonist ivuxolimab. This TCR was sampled from an adult with an advanced solid tumor such as melanoma, head and neck, liver or kidney cancer.

Here is the DNA: TGTGCCAGCAGTTCCCAGATAGCGGGGGACTACAATGAGCAGTTCTTC. Translated, this gives CASSSQIAGDYNEQFF. The chain employs TRBV28 and TRBJ2-1; 9 of the junction bases match TRBD2. The germline V gene gives CDR1 as MDHEN and CDR2 as SYDVKM. Trimming accounts for 4 bases at V and 3 bases at J, while the number of junction bases matched to no gene is 7. The CDR3 holds 16 amino acids from the cysteine to the phenylalanine. Only CDR3 DNA remains: 48 bases, in frame from the first base.